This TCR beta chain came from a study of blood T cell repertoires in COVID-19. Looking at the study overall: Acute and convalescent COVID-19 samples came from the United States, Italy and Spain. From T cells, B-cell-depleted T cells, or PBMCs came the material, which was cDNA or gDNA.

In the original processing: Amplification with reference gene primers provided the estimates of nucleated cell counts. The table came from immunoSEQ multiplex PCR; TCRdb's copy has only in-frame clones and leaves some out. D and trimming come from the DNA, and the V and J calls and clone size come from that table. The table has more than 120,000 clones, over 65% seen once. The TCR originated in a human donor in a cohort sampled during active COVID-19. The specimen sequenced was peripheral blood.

CDR3 loop: CASRLGQGNEKLFF. CDR3 in DNA: TGTGCCAGCAGGCTGGGACAGGGGAATGAAAAACTGTTTTTT. V gene TRBV2 combines with J gene TRBJ1-4; 10 positions match TRBD1. V lost 6 bases and J lost 5; bases outside the gene matches: 3. This CDR3 region has 14 residues. CDR1 SNHLY and CDR2 FYNNEI come from the germline V gene.